This T cell receptor beta chain was sequenced during a study of shared clonotypes between healthy human individuals. Study-level information: Those who served as donors were a couple of women and a few men between the ages of 18 and 49. Overall study results and limits: Read depth was anticipated to influence clonotype sharing among donors.

As regards this clone: The target antigen is unknown. Other nucleotide sequences in the sample specify the same CDR3.

Unsorted samples drew genomic DNA from tens of millions of PBMCs. The CDR3 is 11 amino acids. Deletions cut 2 bases from V and 0 bases from J, with 2 bases between. The germline V gene encodes CDR1 DFQATT and CDR2 SNEGSKA (reference sequence). Using ten immunoSEQ deep assay plates, investigators sequenced unsorted PBMC DNA. TCRdb keeps only in-frame clones here, not all; method: immunoSEQ multiplex PCR. The repertoire holds roughly 490,000 clones, roughly four fifths seen once, with 10% to 15% in the top ten. This sequence was found in a middle-aged woman in good health. Some clones in this sample may be carry-over from other donors' samples. V is TRBV20-1 and J is TRBJ2-7; D call uncertain. Material: PBMCs. This CDR3 is CSARSSYEQYF. The DNA of the CDR3 is TGCAGTGCTAGAAGCTCCTACGAGCAGTACTTC.